This is a list of T cell receptor beta chains from one sample in a study of OX40 agonist ivuxolimab in advanced cancers. Libraries were prepared by immunoSEQ multiplex PCR; TCRdb keeps only in-frame clonotypes and omits some of them. The table shows about 35,000 clones, with around 83% occurring only once. The sample was CD4+ or CD8+ T cells sorted from blood, taken in a trial of the OX40 agonist ivuxolimab. These receptors were obtained from an adult with an advanced solid tumor such as melanoma, head and neck, liver or kidney cancer. Each CDR3 is given without its conserved first and last residue. Fields, in order: J gene, V gene, CDR3 protein.

j_call: TRBJ2-2; v_call: TRBV7-3; cdr3_aa: ASSLTSGTFANTGELF
j_call: TRBJ2-1; v_call: TRBV6-7; cdr3_aa: ASSQNAGSYNEQF
j_call: TRBJ2-2; v_call: TRBV11-2; cdr3_aa: ASSSRGGGELF
j_call: TRBJ2-4; v_call: TRBV2; cdr3_aa: ASSEGLAENIQY
j_call: TRBJ1-1; v_call: TRBV5-1; cdr3_aa: ASSFRENTEAF
j_call: TRBJ1-3; v_call: TRBV19; cdr3_aa: ASSHERTTLSGNTIY
j_call: TRBJ2-3; v_call: TRBV18; cdr3_aa: ASSQQDARGTQY
j_call: TRBJ1-4; v_call: TRBV19; cdr3_aa: ASSIFRDGEKLF
j_call: TRBJ2-5; v_call: TRBV18; cdr3_aa: ASSPPTGGRETQY
j_call: TRBJ1-4; v_call: TRBV6-5; cdr3_aa: ASSTGANEKLF
j_call: TRBJ1-6; v_call: TRBV14; cdr3_aa: ASSQRTYRNNNSPLH
j_call: TRBJ2-7; v_call: TRBV5-1; cdr3_aa: ASSFPLEGDSPRYEQY
j_call: TRBJ2-5; v_call: TRBV4-2; cdr3_aa: ASSQGAPGGQETQY
j_call: TRBJ1-3; v_call: TRBV7-8; cdr3_aa: ASTQTGSSGNTIY
j_call: TRBJ1-2; v_call: TRBV7-9; cdr3_aa: ASSLGTGLSDGYT
j_call: TRBJ2-1; v_call: TRBV2; cdr3_aa: ASSSGASYNEQL
j_call: TRBJ2-2; v_call: TRBV4-2; cdr3_aa: ASSSSGSPTGELF
j_call: TRBJ2-3; v_call: TRBV7-9; cdr3_aa: ASSPGGVADTQY
j_call: TRBJ2-3; v_call: TRBV7-3; cdr3_aa: ASSLASGNTDTQY
j_call: TRBJ1-2; v_call: TRBV4-1; cdr3_aa: ASSQEDAGTRGLVYGYT
j_call: TRBJ2-2; v_call: TRBV7-3; cdr3_aa: ASSLGAGTGNTGELF
j_call: TRBJ1-1; v_call: TRBV19; cdr3_aa: ASSTPGARNTEAF
j_call: TRBJ1-1; v_call: TRBV7-9; cdr3_aa: ASSPRVEVYTEAF
j_call: TRBJ2-7; v_call: TRBV11-2; cdr3_aa: ASSFQPVEQY
j_call: TRBJ2-7; v_call: TRBV6-6; cdr3_aa: ASRGTVTSYEQY
j_call: TRBJ2-7; v_call: TRBV7-2; cdr3_aa: ASSLGGKPYEQY
j_call: TRBJ1-2; v_call: TRBV5-6; cdr3_aa: ASSWGDRAGGYT
j_call: TRBJ2-1; v_call: TRBV7-3; cdr3_aa: ASSLMVGDNEQF
j_call: TRBJ2-2; v_call: TRBV4-3; cdr3_aa: ASSQETGSTGELF
j_call: TRBJ2-7; v_call: TRBV5-5; cdr3_aa: ASSLVGQGYEQY
j_call: TRBJ2-3; v_call: TRBV5-4; cdr3_aa: ASSLRAEDTQY
j_call: TRBJ2-3; v_call: TRBV14; cdr3_aa: ASSQGVRSDTQY
j_call: TRBJ1-5; v_call: TRBV6-5; cdr3_aa: ASSYVYGSNQPQH
j_call: TRBJ1-2; v_call: TRBV5-1; cdr3_aa: ASSNGQSYGYT
j_call: TRBJ1-5; v_call: TRBV5-1; cdr3_aa: ASSLQPDSNQPQH
j_call: TRBJ2-7; v_call: TRBV9; cdr3_aa: ASSVALAGTYEQY
j_call: TRBJ1-1; v_call: TRBV30; cdr3_aa: AWSVDRTYTEAF
j_call: TRBJ2-1; v_call: TRBV5-1; cdr3_aa: ASAPESYNEQF
j_call: TRBJ2-5; v_call: TRBV14; cdr3_aa: ASSPIEGRRETQY
j_call: TRBJ1-2; v_call: TRBV9; cdr3_aa: ASSTQSTGGAGYT
j_call: TRBJ2-1; v_call: TRBV25-1; cdr3_aa: ASTGDMELRNEQF